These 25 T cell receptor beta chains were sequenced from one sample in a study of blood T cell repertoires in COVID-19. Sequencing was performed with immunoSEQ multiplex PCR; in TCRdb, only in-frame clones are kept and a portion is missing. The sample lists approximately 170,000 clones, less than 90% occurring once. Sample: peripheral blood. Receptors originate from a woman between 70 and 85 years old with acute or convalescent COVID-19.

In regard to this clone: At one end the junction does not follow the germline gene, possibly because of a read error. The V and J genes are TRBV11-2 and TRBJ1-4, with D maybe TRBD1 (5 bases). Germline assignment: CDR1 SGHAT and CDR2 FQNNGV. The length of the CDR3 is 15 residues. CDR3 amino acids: CASSLDRGWGRPPSF. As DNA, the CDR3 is TGTGCCAGCAGCTTAGATCGAGGTTGGGGCAGGCCCCCTTCTTTT. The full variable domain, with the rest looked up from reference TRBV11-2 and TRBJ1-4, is EAGVAQSPRYKIIEKRQSVAFWCNPISGHATLYWYQQILGQGPKLLIQFQNNGVVDDSQLPKDRFSAERLKGVDSTLKIQPAKLEDSAVYLCASSLDRGWGRPPSFGSGTQLSVL.

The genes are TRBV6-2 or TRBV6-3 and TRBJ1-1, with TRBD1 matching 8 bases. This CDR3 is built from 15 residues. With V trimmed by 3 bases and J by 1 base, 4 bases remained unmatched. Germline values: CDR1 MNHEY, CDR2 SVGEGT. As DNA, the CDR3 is TGTGCCAGCAGTTATCCGACAGGGGCGAACACTGAAGCTTTCTTT. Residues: CASSYPTGANTEAFF.

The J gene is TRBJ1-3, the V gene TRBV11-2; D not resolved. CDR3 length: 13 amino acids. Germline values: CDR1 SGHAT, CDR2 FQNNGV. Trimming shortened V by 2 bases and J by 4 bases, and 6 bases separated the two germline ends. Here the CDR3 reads CASSLRTGNTIYF. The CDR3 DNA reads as TGTGCCAGCAGCTTAAGAACAGGAAACACCATATATTTT.

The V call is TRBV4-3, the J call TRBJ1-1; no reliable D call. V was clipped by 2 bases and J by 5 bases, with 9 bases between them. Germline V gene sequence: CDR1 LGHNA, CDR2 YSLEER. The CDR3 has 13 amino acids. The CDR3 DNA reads TGCGCCAGCAGCCAAAGGGAGGGTACTGAAGCTTTCTTT. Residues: CASSQREGTEAFF.

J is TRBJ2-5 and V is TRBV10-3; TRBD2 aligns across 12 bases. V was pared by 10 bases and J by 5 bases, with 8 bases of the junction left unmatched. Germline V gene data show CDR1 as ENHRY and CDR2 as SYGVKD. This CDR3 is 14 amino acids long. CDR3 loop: CASRLAGVGETQYF. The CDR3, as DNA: TGTGCCAGTCGACTAGCGGGAGTAGGGGAGACCCAGTACTTC.

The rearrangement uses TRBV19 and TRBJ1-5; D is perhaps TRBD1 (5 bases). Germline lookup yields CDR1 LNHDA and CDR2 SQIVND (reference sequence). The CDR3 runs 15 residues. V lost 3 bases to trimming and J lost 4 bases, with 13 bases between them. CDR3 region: CASSIVGGGNQPQHF. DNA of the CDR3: TGTGCCAGTAGTATCGTGGGGGGAGGAAATCAGCCCCAGCATTTT. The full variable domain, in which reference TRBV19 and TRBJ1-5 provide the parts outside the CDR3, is DGGITQSPKYLFRKEGQNVTLSCEQNLNHDAMYWYRQDPGQGLRLIYYSQIVNDFQKGDIAEGYSVSREKKESFPLTVTSAQKNPTAFYLCASSIVGGGNQPQHFGDGTRLSIL.

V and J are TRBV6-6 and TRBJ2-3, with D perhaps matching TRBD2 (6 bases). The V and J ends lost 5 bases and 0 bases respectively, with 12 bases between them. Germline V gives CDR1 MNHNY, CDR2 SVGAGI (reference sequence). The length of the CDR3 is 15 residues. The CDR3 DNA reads TGTGCCAGCAGTGGAAAAGGACTAAGCACAGATACGCAGTATTTT. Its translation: CASSGKGLSTDTQYF.

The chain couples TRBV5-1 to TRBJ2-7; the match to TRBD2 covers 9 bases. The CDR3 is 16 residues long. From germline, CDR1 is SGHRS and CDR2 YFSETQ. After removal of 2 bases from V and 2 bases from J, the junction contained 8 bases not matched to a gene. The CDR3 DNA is TGCGCCAGCAGCTTTGGTGGGGTAGCGGGAGCCTACGAGCAGTACTTC. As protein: CASSFGGVAGAYEQYF.

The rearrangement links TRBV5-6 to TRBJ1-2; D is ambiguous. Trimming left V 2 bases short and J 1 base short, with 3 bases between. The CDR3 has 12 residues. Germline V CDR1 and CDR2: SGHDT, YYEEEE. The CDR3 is CASSFRNYGYTF. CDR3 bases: TGTGCCAGCAGCTTTCGTAACTATGGCTACACCTTC.

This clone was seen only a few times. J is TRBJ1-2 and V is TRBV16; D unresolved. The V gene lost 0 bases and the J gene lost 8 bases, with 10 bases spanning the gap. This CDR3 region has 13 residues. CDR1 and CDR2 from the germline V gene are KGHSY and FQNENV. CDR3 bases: TGTGCCAGCAGCCAATCTTCAACAGCCGGCTACACCTTC. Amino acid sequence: CASSQSSTAGYTF.

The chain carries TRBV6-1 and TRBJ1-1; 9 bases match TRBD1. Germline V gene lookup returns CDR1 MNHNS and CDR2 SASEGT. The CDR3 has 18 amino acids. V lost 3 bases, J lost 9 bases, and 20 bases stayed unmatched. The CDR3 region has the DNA TGTGCCAGCAGTGAGGGCCGGCGCGCCTCCTACAGGGGGCGGAAAGCTTTCTTT. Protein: CASSEGRRASYRGRKAFF.

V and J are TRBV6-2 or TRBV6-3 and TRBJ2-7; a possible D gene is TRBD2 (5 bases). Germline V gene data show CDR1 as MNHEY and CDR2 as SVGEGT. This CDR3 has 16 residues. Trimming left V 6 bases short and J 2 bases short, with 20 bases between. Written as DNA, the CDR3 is TGTGCCAGCAGCCCCGCGGGCAGCCTACAAACCTACGAGCAGTACTTC. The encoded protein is CASSPAGSLQTYEQYF.

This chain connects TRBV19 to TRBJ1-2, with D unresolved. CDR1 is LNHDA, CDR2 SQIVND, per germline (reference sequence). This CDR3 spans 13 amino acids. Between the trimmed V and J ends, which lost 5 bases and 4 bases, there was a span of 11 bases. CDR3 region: CASSPSSFYGYTF. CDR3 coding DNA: TGTGCCAGTAGTCCCTCTTCTTTCTATGGCTACACCTTC.

CDR3 DNA: TGCGCCAGCAGCCAAGATCAGGTCAGGGGGCTTCTCACCGGGGAGCTGTTTTTT. This encodes CASSQDQVRGLLTGELFF. The V gene is TRBV4-3, the J gene TRBJ2-2; 8 bases match TRBD1. V shed 0 bases and J 4 bases; nucleotides not matched to a gene: 10. CDR1 and CDR2 from the germline V gene are LGHNA and YSLEER. The CDR3 has 18 residues.

The CDR3 region is CASSYSKRGAGDYGYTF. CDR3 in DNA: TGTGCCAGCAGTTACTCGAAGCGGGGGGCCGGGGACTATGGCTACACCTTC. The chain combines TRBV6-2 or TRBV6-3 with TRBJ1-2; weak D call: TRBD1 (6 bases). CDR3 size: 17 residues. The V end was cut by 0 bases, the J end by 3 bases, with 17 bases between. Germline V gives CDR1 MNHEY, CDR2 SVGEGT.

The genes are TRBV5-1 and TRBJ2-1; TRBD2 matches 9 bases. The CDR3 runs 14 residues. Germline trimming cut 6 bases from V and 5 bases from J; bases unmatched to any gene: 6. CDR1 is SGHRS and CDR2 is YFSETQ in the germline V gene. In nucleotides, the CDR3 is TGCGCCAGCAACTCCGGGACTAGCAACAATGAGCAGTTCTTC. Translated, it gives CASNSGTSNNEQFF.

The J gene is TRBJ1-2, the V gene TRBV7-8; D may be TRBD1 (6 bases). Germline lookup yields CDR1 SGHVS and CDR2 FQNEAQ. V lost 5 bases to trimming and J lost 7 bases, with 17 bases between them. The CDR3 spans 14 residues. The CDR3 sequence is CASSRDGGQRGYTF. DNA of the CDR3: TGTGCCAGCAGCCGAGACGGGGGGCAACGTGGCTACACCTTC.

The CDR3 protein is CASSPLTGKADSPLHF. The CDR3 nucleotides are TGTGCCAGCTCACCACTTACAGGGAAGGCGGATTCACCCCTCCACTTT. The rearrangement uses TRBV18 and TRBJ1-6; D is perhaps TRBD1 (6 bases). Germline V gene lookup returns CDR1 KGHSH and CDR2 LQKENI. The CDR3 is 16 amino acids. The ends were cut back, 1 base at V and 8 bases at J, with 15 bases in the middle.

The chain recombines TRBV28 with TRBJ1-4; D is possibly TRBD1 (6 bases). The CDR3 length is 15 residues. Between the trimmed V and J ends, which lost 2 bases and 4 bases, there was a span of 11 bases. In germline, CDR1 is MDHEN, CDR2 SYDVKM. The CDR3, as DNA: TGTGCCAGCAGTTTAGGAACAGGGTTTAATGAAAAACTGTTTTTT. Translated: CASSLGTGFNEKLFF.

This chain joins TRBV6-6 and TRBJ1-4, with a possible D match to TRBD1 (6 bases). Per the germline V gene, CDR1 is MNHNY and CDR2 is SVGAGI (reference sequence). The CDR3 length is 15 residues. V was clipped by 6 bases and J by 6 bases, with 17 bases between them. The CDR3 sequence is CASRTRTEYHEKLFF. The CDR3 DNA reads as TGTGCCAGCAGGACCCGGACAGAATACCATGAAAAACTGTTTTTT.

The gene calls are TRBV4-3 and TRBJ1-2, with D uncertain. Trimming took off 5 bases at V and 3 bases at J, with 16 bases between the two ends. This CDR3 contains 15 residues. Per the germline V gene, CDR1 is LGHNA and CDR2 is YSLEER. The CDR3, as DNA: TGCGCCAGCAGCGGGTTGATACGGAGGGACTATGGCTACACCTTC. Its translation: CASSGLIRRDYGYTF.

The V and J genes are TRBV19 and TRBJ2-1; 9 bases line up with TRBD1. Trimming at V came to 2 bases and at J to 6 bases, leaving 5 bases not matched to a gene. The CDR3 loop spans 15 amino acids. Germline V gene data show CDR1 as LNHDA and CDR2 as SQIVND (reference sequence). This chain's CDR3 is CASSIRGQGTNEQFF. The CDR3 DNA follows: TGTGCCAGTAGTATAAGGGGACAGGGAACCAATGAGCAGTTCTTC.

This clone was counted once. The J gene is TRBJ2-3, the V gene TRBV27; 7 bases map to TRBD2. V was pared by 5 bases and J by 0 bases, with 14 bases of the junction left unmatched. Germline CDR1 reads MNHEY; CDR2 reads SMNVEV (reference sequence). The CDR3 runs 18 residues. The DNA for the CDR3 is TGTGCCAGCAGTGTCCTCTCTTTTAGCGGGCCTAGCACAGATACGCAGTATTTT. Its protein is CASSVLSFSGPSTDTQYF.

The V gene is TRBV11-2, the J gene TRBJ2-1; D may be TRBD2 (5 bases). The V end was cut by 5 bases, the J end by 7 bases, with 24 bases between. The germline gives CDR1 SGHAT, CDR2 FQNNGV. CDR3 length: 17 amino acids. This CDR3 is CASSPTALALFRNEQFF. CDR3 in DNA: TGTGCCAGCAGCCCTACCGCCCTAGCCCTATTCAGAAATGAGCAGTTCTTC.

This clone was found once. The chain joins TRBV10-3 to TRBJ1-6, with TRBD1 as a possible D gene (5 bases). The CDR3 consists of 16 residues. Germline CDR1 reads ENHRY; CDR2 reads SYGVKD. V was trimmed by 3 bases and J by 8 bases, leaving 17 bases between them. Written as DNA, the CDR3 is TGTGCCATCAGTGACACAATCGGGGGAGACGATTCACCCCTCCACTTT. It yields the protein CAISDTIGGDDSPLHF.